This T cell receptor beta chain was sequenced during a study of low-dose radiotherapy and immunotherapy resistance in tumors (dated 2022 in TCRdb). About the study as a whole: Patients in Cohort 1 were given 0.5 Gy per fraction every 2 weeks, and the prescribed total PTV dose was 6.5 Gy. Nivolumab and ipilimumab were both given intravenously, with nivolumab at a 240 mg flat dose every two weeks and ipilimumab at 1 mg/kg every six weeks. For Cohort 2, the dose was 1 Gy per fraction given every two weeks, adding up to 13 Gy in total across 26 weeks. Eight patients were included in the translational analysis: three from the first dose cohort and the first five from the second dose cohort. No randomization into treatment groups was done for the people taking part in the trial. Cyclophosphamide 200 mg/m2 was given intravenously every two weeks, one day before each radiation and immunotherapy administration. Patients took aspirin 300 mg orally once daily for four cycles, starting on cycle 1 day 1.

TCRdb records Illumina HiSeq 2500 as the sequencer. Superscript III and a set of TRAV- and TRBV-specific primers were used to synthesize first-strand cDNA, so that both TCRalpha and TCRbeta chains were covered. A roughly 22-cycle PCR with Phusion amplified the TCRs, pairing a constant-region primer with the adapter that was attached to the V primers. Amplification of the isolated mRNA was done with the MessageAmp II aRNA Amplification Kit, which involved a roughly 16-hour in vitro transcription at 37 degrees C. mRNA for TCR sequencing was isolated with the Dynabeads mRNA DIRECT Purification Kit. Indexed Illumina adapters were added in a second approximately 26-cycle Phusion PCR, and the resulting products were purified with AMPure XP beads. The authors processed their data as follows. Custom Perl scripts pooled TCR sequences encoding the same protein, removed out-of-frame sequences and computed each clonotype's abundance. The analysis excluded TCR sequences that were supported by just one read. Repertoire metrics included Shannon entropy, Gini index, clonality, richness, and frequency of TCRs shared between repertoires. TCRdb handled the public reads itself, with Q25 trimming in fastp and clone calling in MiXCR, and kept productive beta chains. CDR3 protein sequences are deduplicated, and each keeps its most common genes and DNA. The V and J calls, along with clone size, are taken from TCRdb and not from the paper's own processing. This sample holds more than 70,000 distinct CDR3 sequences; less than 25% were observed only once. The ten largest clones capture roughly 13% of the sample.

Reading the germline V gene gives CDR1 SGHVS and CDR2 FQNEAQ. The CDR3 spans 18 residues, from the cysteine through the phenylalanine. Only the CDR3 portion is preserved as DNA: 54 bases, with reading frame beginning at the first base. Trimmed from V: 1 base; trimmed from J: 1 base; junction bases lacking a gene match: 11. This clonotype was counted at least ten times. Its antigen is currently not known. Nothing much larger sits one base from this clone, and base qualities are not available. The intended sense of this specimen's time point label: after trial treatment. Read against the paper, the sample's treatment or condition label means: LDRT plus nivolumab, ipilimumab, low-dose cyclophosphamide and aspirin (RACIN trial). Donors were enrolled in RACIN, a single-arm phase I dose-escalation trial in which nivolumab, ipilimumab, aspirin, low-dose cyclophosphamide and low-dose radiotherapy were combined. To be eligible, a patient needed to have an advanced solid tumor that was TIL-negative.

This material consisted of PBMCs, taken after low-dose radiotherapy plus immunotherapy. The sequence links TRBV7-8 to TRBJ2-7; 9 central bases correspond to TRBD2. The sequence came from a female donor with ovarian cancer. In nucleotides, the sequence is TGTGCCAGCAGCTTAGGGGCGGGAGGGCCTTTTGGGTCCTACGAGCAGTACTTC. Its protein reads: CASSLGAGGPFGSYEQYF. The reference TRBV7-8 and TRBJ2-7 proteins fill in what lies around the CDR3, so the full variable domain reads GAGVSQSPRYKVAKRGQDVALRCDPISGHVSLFWYQQALGQGPEFLTYFQNEAQLDKSGLPSDRFFAERPEGSVSTLKIQRTQQEDSAVYLCASSLGAGGPFGSYEQYFGPGTRLTVT.